One and the same sample provided the 23 T cell receptor beta chains below, sequenced in a study of tumor-infiltrating lymphocytes in primary liver carcinoma. The roughly 18-34 mg bulk tissue piece was not sorted before simultaneous RNA and DNA extraction. With around 500 ng total RNA as template and a constant-region primer, TCR beta cDNA was made. It was through three nested multiplex PCR rounds of slightly modified ARM-PCR that TCR beta libraries arose. TRBV1-TRBV30 forward primers paired with a C-beta reverse primer were used in the first two PCR rounds, which ran approximately 11 cycles each. TCRdb independently ran MiXCR on the multiplex PCR reads; one entry per CDR3 protein. Of approximately 100,000 distinct CDR3 sequences detected, about 62% appear once; the ten largest clones hold 9.5% to 15%. The sequencing sample was made of liver tumor tissue from sampling region 2. Subset in this sample: tumor region T2, inferior pole. The receptors originated from a woman aged 55-70 years with primary liver carcinoma and hepatitis B virus infection.

On this clonotype itself: Being one base from a much bigger clone, this may be a read error. This chain links TRBV7-9 with TRBJ1-2, with no clear D. Germline V gene sequence: CDR1 SEHNR, CDR2 FQNEAQ (reference sequence). CDR3 length: 13 amino acids. The CDR3 DNA sequence: TGTCCCAGCAGCTTAGGAAGCGGGTATGGCTACACCTTC. Translating it yields CPSSLGSGYGYTF.

On this clonotype: It may be a read error: a sequence one base away is much more abundant. The chain uses TRBV25-1 and TRBJ2-7; D is perhaps TRBD1 (6 bases). Trimming took off 2 bases at V and 5 bases at J, with 16 bases between the two ends. The CDR3 runs 15 residues. CDR1 is MGHDK, CDR2 SYGVNS, per germline. The CDR3 is CASSEQGGPVHEQYF. Written as DNA, the CDR3 is TGTGCCAGCAGTGAACAAGGGGGACCAGTCCACGAGCAGTACTTC.

For this clonotype: One junction end does not reproduce the germline sequence, and a read error may be involved. The rearrangement links TRBV11-1 to TRBJ2-7; TRBD2 agrees at 8 bases. The CDR3 runs to 14 residues. CDR1 SGHAT and CDR2 FQDESV come from the germline V gene (reference sequence). The CDR3 DNA follows: TGCGCCAGCAGCCGGACGGGAGGGCCCTACGAGCAGTACTTC. This codes for CASSRTGGPYEQYF. Drawing the rest from reference TRBV11-1 and TRBJ2-7, the complete variable domain is EAEVAQSPRYKITEKSQAVAFWCDPISGHATLYWYRQILGQGPELLVQFQDESVVDDSQLPKDRFSAERLKGVDSTLKIQPAELGDSAMYLCASSRTGGPYEQYFGPGTRLTVT.

As concerns this clonotype: This may arise from a read error, as a much more abundant clone is one base away. The V and J genes are TRBV5-4 and TRBJ2-6; D might be TRBD2 (5 bases). V shed 4 bases and J shed 4 bases, with 15 bases lying between them. The germline V gene encodes CDR1 SGHNT and CDR2 YYREEE (reference sequence). The CDR3 runs to 16 residues. The CDR3 region has the DNA TGTGCCAGCAGCGATGGTGGGGAGCGAGGGGCCAACGTCCTGACTTTC. Its translation is CASSDGGERGANVLTF.

In the case of this clonotype: This may be a read error: a much more frequent sequence differs by one nucleotide. V and J are TRBV28 and TRBJ1-2; D remains ambiguous. CDR3 length: 10 amino acids. V dropped 10 bases and J dropped 8 bases, with 11 bases sitting between them. Looked up from germline, CDR1 is MDHEN and CDR2 is SYDVKM. In DNA form, the CDR3 reads TGTGCCAACAGATCGAGGGGCTACACCTTC. Amino acids: CANRSRGYTF.

J is TRBJ2-2 and V is TRBV29-1; 12 bases align to TRBD1. CDR3 length: 17 amino acids. Trimming removed 6 bases from V and 9 bases from J; junction bases left unmatched: 17. Per germline, CDR1 SQVTM and CDR2 ANQGSEA. The CDR3 protein is CSVAPSGTGGYIWELFF. The CDR3 nucleotides read TGCAGCGTGGCACCCTCCGGGACAGGGGGCTACATTTGGGAGCTGTTTTTT.

A note on this clonotype: A much larger clone differs from this one at a single base, so this may be a read error. This chain uses TRBV28 with TRBJ2-7, with 8 bases fitting TRBD2. V trimming: 6 bases; J trimming: 3 bases; junction bases outside the gene matches: 10. This CDR3 is 15 amino acids long. The germline CDR1 and CDR2 sequences are MDHEN and SYDVKM. The CDR3 nucleotides read TGTGCCAGCAGCCATACTAGCGGACATTTCTACGAGCAGTACTTC. Residues: CASSHTSGHFYEQYF.

This clonotype was seen more than once but under ten times. Just one base apart from a much larger clone, this may be a read error. This chain links TRBV6-5 with TRBJ2-3, with 9 bases aligning to TRBD1. Per germline, CDR1 MNHEY and CDR2 SVGAGI. This CDR3 region has 14 residues. The DNA for the CDR3 is TGTGCCGGCAGCCGGACAGGGGGCACAGATACGCAGTATTTT. This gives the protein CAGSRTGGTDTQYF.

This clonotype has just a few counts. The chain joins TRBV28 to TRBJ1-2; 7 nucleotides line up with TRBD1. With 8 bases clipped from V and 4 bases from J, the junction kept 4 bases outside the gene matches. Germline V gene sequence: CDR1 MDHEN, CDR2 SYDVKM. This CDR3 comprises 12 residues. CDR3 sequence: CASWDSLYGYTF. The CDR3 DNA is TGTGCCAGCTGGGACAGCCTCTATGGCTACACCTTC.

The chain employs TRBV30 and TRBJ2-1, with a possible D match to TRBD2 (5 bases). V was pared by 4 bases and J by 6 bases, with 34 bases between. CDR3 length: 20 residues. CDR1 is GTSNPN and CDR2 is SVGIG in the germline V gene (reference sequence). The CDR3 here is CAWTPSRGGKVLFSCNEQFF. The CDR3 DNA is TGTGCCTGGACCCCCTCCCGGGGTGGGAAAGTTTTGTTCAGCTGCAATGAGCAGTTCTTC.

Comment on this clonotype: A junction boundary mismatches the germline segment, possibly from a read error. The chain combines TRBV28 with TRBJ2-3; 8 nucleotides line up with TRBD2. Germline values: CDR1 MDHEN, CDR2 SYDVKM. The CDR3 runs to 18 residues. CDR3 sequence: CASSPRPGSREGADTHYF. The CDR3 DNA reads as TGTGCCAGCAGTCCCCGCCCTGGCTCCCGGGAGGGTGCAGATACGCATTATTTT.

As for this clonotype: A clone one base away is much larger, so this may be a read error. The chain couples TRBV14 to TRBJ2-3; 9 bases match TRBD2. The CDR3 is made up of 17 amino acids. The V and J ends lost 4 bases and 4 bases, in that order; junction bases with no gene match: 12. Germline assignment: CDR1 SGHDN and CDR2 FVKESK. The CDR3 region is CASSPGRCAGGPDTQYF. The DNA for the CDR3 is TGTGCCAGCAGCCCCGGAAGGTGTGCGGGAGGGCCAGATACGCAGTATTTT.

Ten or more counts support this clonotype. The chain couples TRBV5-8 to TRBJ2-1; 8 bases align to TRBD2. The V gene end was trimmed by 8 bases and the J gene end by 5 bases; junction bases not matched to a gene: 6. Germline lookup yields CDR1 SGHTS and CDR2 YDEGEE. The CDR3 spans 13 residues. The CDR3 region is CARGSLADNEQFF. CDR3 DNA: TGTGCCAGAGGGTCACTAGCGGACAATGAGCAGTTCTTC.

Note on this clonotype: The junction and the germline gene differ at one end; a read error may be behind it. The chain employs TRBV12-3 or TRBV12-4 and TRBJ2-3, with TRBD2 as a possible D gene (6 bases). The CDR3 consists of 12 residues. In nucleotides, the CDR3 is TGTGCAAGCAGAATACCCCCCGGGGAGGCGGCGTTT. Amino acids: CASRIPPGEAAF.

Turning to this clonotype: This may stem from a read error, because a much larger clone lies one nucleotide away. V is TRBV7-8 and J is TRBJ2-7, with a weak D call TRBD1 (5 bases). Germline V CDR1 and CDR2: SGHVS, FQNEAQ. This CDR3 is built from 14 residues. The CDR3 nucleotides are TGTGCCAGCAGCTTAAGGTGGGGCTCCAACGAGCAGTACTTC. This sequence encodes CASSLRWGSNEQYF.

With respect to this clonotype: One end of the junction fails to match germline, which may point to a read error. J is TRBJ2-1 and V is TRBV11-2, with 9 bases fitting TRBD1. CDR1 and CDR2 (germline): SGHAT, FQNNGV. The CDR3 is made up of 17 amino acids. CDR3: CASSLTHGQGYRGEHFF. In DNA, the CDR3 is TGTGCCAGCAGCTTAACCCACGGACAGGGGTATAGAGGTGAGCACTTCTTC.

Concerning this clonotype itself: A junction boundary mismatches the germline segment, possibly from a read error. This chain uses TRBV18 with TRBJ2-1; no clear D gene. In germline, CDR1 is KGHSH, CDR2 LQKENI. This CDR3 has 13 residues. CDR3 loop: CAGSPHQNNEQFF. CDR3 nucleotide sequence: TGTGCCGGCTCACCACACCAAAACAATGAGCAGTTCTTC.

Turning to this clonotype: One junction end disagrees with the germline gene, perhaps due to a read error. The V gene is TRBV6-2 or TRBV6-3, the J gene TRBJ2-7; perhaps TRBD2 as D (6 bases). The germline gives CDR1 MNHEY, CDR2 SVGEGT. The CDR3 consists of 14 residues. The CDR3 DNA sequence: TGTACCAGCGGCCCGGGACTCACTACCTACGAGCAGTACTTC. Translation gives CTSGPGLTTYEQYF.

This clonotype was seen a handful of times. This chain connects TRBV2 to TRBJ2-5, with D tentatively TRBD2 (7 bases). This CDR3 spans 14 amino acids. The V and J ends lost 4 bases and 4 bases respectively, with 13 bases between them. Germline CDR1 SNHLY, CDR2 FYNNEI. CDR3 bases: TGTGCCAGCAGTGGGGGGGGCGCGATAGAGACCCAGTACTTC. Translation gives CASSGGGAIETQYF.

About this clonotype: A much more abundant neighbour one base away suggests this may be a read error. The V gene is TRBV5-1, the J gene TRBJ2-2; 9 bases are a match to TRBD2. V lost 3 bases to trimming and J lost 9 bases; unmatched junction nucleotides: 12. This CDR3 is 16 amino acids long. Germline loops: CDR1 SGHRS, CDR2 YFSETQ. CDR3 DNA sequence: TGCGCCAGCAGCTCGTTACTAGCGGGCCTGGCCAGGGAGCTGTTTTTT. Translated, it gives CASSSLLAGLARELFF.

This clonotype was seen many times. The V call is TRBV12-3 or TRBV12-4, the J call TRBJ1-3; the D is unclear. V gave up 1 base and J gave up 2 bases, with 9 bases separating them. This CDR3 region has 15 residues. The CDR3 protein is CASSLEGRPGNTIYF. DNA for the CDR3: TGTGCCAGCAGTTTAGAGGGAAGACCTGGAAACACCATATATTTT.

Comments on this clonotype: An end of the junction differs from the germline gene, which may be a read error. The chain employs TRBV11-2 and TRBJ2-7, with 7 bases matching TRBD1. The CDR3 is made up of 17 amino acids. CDR1 and CDR2 (germline): SGHAT, FQNNGV. The CDR3 coding sequence is TGTGCCAGCAGCCCATACCGCGGACAGGCCAACTCCTACGAGCAATACTTC. Translation gives CASSPYRGQANSYEQYF.

This clonotype has just a few counts. The junction and the germline gene differ at one end; a read error may be behind it. The V call is TRBV4-2, the J call TRBJ2-5, with D possibly TRBD1 on 6 matching bases. Germline V gene lookup returns CDR1 LGHNA and CDR2 YNFKEQ. CDR3 length: 14 residues. Here the CDR3 DNA reads TGCGCCAGCAGCCCAGGGACAAGGCCAGAGACCCAGTACTTC. It specifies CASSPGTRPETQYF.